This TCR beta chain was recovered during a study of T cells in Graves' hyperthyroidism and ophthalmopathy (dated by TCRdb to about 2019). Study-level background: Peripheral blood was collected at initial diagnosis, before any treatment. The 75 to 100 discovery patients were randomly divided into training and test sets at a 7:3 ratio. TCR Vbeta CDR3 sequencing of 120 to 150 peripheral blood samples (over 40 ophthalmopathy, about 80 hyperthyroidism and some 17 progressor patients) is reported in the paper. An independent validation cohort of about 19 hyperthyroidism patients and approximately 16 patients who later progressed to ophthalmopathy tested prospective prediction of ophthalmopathy. A discovery cohort of about 95 patients, about 44 with Graves' ophthalmopathy and about 58 with stable Graves' hyperthyroidism, was used to find distinguishing TCR V-J signatures. Thyroid tissue and blood T-cell repertoires from several Graves' hyperthyroidism patients were also compared in the study. Following sampling, methimazole starting at 30 mg daily was given to hyperthyroidism patients, and high-dose intravenous methylprednisolone was given to ophthalmopathy patients.

TCR beta CDR3 regions were amplified from RNA transcripts. For the first round of RT-PCR on the TCR CDR3, the HTBI primer set was used together with the Qiagen OneStep RT-PCR kit. The libraries were constructed in a second round of multiplex PCR and then size-selected and purified. Libraries were sequenced paired-end with 100 bp reads on an Illumina HiSeq2000. The paper's processing steps were these. SOAPnuke was used to process the raw data, removing reads that contained adapters or uncalled bases, had a mean Phred below 15, or lacked an exact match to the constant primer or identifier. High-quality paired reads were merged with COPE v1.2.5, and unique nucleotide sequences were defined as clonotypes. Clonotypes were aligned to IMGT TRBV, TRBD and TRBJ reference segments using MiTCR v1.1. Only V-J combinations with frequency above 0.0001, covering approximately 99% of repertoires, were analysed. A TCS score was defined as the ratio between F50 (clonal expansion) and ExV (chaos), using BLOSUM62-based TCRdist between CDR3 peptides within each V-J. Welch's t-statistics and random forest reduced around 510 V-J features to 13, which were used in a naive Bayes classifier (R e1071). TCRdb itself trimmed the public reads at Q25 with fastp, ran MiXCR and retained productive beta chains. Each record represents a unique CDR3 protein, reported with the most common genes and DNA among its rows. The V and J calls were not made by the authors but by TCRdb's processing. For this sample the table gives about 350,000 distinct CDR3 sequences, of which approximately 13% were detected only once. The ten largest clones add up to around 23% of the sample.

Germline trimming: 0 bases from V, 7 bases from J; junction bases outside gene matches: 8. CDR1 and CDR2, looked up from the germline V gene, are MNHEY and SVGAGI. From the cysteine up to the phenylalanine, the CDR3 has a length of 16 residues. CDR3 DNA is the only sequence kept; it has 48 bases, read in frame from the first base. This clonotype came up many times. The target of this receptor is not known. Base qualities are missing; no much larger clone stands one base away. Stable Graves' hyperthyroidism was defined as the absence of progression to ophthalmopathy over 18 months of follow-up. The hyperthyroidism patients were between 18 and 65 years old and newly diagnosed, with a disease duration of less than 2 months. Any patient with an uncontrolled infection, another autoimmune disease, pregnancy or lactation was excluded. Diagnoses were based on clinical symptoms, serum thyroxine and TRAb, thyroid ultrasound and orbital computed tomography. Ficoll-Paque density gradient centrifugation was used to isolate PBMCs from approximately 11 ml of fresh peripheral blood. Total RNA was extracted using Trizol reagent, and RNA quality was assessed on an Agilent 2100 Bioanalyzer.

On the study overall, not on this receptor specifically: No statistical method was used to set the sample size in advance, and investigators knew the group allocation. Blood samples also contained most of the expanded thyroid clonotypes (frequency above 0.001), which suggests that blood repertoires may reflect thyroid immune responses. Ophthalmopathy was separated from stable hyperthyroidism by a 13 V-J signature model, with 85% to 90% sensitivity and approximately 84% specificity obtained in cross-validation and 80%/75% obtained in testing. In validation, the model predicted progression to ophthalmopathy with just under 71% sensitivity and 72% to 75% specificity, a median of around six months before onset.

Recombination joined TRBV6-5 with TRBJ2-1; TRBD2 agrees with 8 junctional bases. The TCR comes from a woman aged 30 to 39 with Graves' hyperthyroidism. Sequencing was done on a sample of blood. The encoded CDR3 is CASSYSSGRDLNEQFF. The sequenced DNA: TGTGCCAGCAGTTACTCAAGCGGGAGAGATTTGAATGAGCAGTTCTTC.